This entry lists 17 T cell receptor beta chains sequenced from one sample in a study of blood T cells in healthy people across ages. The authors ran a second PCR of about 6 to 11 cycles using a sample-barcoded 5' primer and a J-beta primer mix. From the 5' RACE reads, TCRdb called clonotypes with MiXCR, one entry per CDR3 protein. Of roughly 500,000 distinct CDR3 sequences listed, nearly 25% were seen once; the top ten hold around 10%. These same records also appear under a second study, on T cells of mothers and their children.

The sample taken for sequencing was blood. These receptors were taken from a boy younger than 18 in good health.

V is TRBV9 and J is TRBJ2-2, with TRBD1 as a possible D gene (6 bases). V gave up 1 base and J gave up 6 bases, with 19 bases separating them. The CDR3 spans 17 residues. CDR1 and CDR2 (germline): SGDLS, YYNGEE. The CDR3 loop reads CASSVSPLGAGPGELFF. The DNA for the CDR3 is TGTGCCAGCAGCGTAAGTCCTCTGGGGGCAGGACCCGGGGAGCTGTTTTTT.

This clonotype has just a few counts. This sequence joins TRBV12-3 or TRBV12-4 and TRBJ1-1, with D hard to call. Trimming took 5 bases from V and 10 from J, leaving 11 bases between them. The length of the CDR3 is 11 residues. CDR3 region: CASSVKTPAFF. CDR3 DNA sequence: TGTGCCAGCAGTGTGAAAACTCCAGCTTTCTTT.

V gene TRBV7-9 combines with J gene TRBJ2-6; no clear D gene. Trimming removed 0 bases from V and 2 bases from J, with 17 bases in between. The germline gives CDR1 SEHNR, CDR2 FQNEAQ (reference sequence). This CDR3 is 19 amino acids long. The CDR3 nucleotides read TGTGCCAGCAGCTTAGCAGCCCACTCAGCGTCTACTGGGGCCAACGTCCTGACTTTC. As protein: CASSLAAHSASTGANVLTF.

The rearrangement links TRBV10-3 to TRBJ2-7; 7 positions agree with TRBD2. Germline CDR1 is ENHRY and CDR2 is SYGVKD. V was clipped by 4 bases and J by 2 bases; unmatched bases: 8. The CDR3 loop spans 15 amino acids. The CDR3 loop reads CAISGTSGATYEQYF. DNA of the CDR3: TGTGCCATCAGTGGGACCAGCGGGGCGACCTACGAGCAGTACTTC.

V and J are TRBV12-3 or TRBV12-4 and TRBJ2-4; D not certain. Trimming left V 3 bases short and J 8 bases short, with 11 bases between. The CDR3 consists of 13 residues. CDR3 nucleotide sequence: TGTGCCAGCAGTTTCTTGGAAGGAGACATTCAGTACTTC. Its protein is CASSFLEGDIQYF.

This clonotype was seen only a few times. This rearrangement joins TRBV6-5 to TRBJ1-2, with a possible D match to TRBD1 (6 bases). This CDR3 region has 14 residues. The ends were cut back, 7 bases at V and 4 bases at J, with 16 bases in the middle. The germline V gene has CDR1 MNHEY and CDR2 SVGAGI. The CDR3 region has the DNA TGTGCCAGCACCAACGGGGGGGCCGCCTATGGCTACACCTTC. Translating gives CASTNGGAAYGYTF.

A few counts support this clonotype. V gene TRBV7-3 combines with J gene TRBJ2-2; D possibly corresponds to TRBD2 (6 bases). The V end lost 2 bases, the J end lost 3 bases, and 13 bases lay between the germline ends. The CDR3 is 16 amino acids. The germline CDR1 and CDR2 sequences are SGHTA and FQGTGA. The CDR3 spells CASSLGGGGYTGELFF. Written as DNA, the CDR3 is TGTGCCAGCAGCTTAGGAGGCGGAGGGTACACCGGGGAGCTGTTTTTT.

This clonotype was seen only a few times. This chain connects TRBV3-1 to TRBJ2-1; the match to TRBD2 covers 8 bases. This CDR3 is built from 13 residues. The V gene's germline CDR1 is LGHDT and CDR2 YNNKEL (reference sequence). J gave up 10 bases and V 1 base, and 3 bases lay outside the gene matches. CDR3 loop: CASSQGTSGEQFF. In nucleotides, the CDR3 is TGTGCCAGCAGCCAAGGCACTAGCGGAGAGCAGTTCTTC.

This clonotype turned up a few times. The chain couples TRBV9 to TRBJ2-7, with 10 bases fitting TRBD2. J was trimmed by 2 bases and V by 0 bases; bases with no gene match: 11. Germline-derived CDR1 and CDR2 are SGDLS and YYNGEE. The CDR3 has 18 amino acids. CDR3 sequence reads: CASSVAPDRTSGAYEQYF. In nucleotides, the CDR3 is TGTGCCAGCAGCGTAGCTCCGGACAGGACTAGCGGAGCCTACGAGCAGTACTTC.

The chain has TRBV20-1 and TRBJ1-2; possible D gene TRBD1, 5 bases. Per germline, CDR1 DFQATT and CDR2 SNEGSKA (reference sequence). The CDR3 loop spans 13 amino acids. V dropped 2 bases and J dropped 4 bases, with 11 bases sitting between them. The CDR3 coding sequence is TGCAGTGCTAGACCAGGGATGGGCTATGGCTACACCTTC. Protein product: CSARPGMGYGYTF.

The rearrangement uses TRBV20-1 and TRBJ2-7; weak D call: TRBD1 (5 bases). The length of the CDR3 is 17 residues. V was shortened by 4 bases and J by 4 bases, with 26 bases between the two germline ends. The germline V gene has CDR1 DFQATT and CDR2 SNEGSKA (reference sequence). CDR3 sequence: CSANTGKVMGPLYEQYF. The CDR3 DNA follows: TGCAGTGCTAACACCGGCAAAGTAATGGGGCCTCTTTACGAGCAGTACTTC.

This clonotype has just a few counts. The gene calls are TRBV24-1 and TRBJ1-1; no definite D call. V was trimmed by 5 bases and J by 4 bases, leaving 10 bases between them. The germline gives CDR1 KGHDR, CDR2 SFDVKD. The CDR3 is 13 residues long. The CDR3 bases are TGTGCCACCAGTGGTCAGGACCGCACTGAAGCTTTCTTT. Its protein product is CATSGQDRTEAFF.

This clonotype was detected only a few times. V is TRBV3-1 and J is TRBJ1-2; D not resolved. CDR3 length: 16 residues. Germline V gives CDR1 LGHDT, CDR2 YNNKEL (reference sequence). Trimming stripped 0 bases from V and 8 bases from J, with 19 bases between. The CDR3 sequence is CASSQDGRTDSGGYTF. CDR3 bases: TGTGCCAGCAGCCAAGACGGAAGGACGGACTCCGGAGGCTACACCTTC.

CDR3 DNA sequence: TGTGCCAGCATCCCGGGACAGGGTATCAACTATGGCTACACCTTC. This encodes CASIPGQGINYGYTF. This chain uses TRBV28 with TRBJ1-2; TRBD1 aligns across 9 bases. V gave up 7 bases and J gave up 2 bases; unmatched junction bases: 8. From germline, CDR1 is MDHEN and CDR2 SYDVKM. The CDR3 runs to 15 residues.

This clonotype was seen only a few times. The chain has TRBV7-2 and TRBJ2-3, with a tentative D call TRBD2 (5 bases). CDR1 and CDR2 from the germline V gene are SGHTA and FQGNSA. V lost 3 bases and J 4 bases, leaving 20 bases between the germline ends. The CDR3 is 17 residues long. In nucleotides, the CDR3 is TGTGCCAGCAGCTTTCCGTTAGGACCCGCTAGCCCAGATACGCAGTATTTT. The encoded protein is CASSFPLGPASPDTQYF.

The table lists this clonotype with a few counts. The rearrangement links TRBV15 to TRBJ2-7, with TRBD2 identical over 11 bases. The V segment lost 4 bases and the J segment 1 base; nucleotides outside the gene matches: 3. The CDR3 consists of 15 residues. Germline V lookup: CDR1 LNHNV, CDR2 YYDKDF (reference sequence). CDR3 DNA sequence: TGTGCCACCAGCACGGGGACTAGCGGTTCCTACGAGCAGTACTTC. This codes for CATSTGTSGSYEQYF.

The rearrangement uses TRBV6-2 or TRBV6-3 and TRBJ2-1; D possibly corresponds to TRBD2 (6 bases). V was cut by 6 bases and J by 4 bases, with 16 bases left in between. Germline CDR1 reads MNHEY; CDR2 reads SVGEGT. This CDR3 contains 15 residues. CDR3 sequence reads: CASREEGREYNEQFF. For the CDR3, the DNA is TGTGCCAGCAGAGAGGAGGGTCGAGAGTACAATGAGCAGTTCTTC.